This passage covers 2 T cell receptor beta chains from one sample sequenced in a study of post-analysis software for immune sequencing data. Study-wide findings and caveats: Patients showed TRBV5-6, TRBV5-1 and TRBV20-1 among 4 or 5 TRBV segments more frequent than in controls.

Included in the TCR beta cDNA libraries were unique molecular identifiers. MiXCR, applied by TCRdb to the PCR reads, yields one record per CDR3 protein. The table includes roughly 410,000 distinct CDR3 sequences, approximately 33% detected once. Their antigen targets remain unknown. Sequenced sample: blood. These receptors were obtained from a girl aged 5 to 17 with multiple sclerosis.

The chain recombines TRBV27 with TRBJ2-5; 11 nucleotides agree with TRBD2. V gave up 8 bases and J gave up 5 bases; unmatched junction bases: 13. CDR1 is MNHEY and CDR2 is SMNVEV in the germline V gene (reference sequence). This CDR3 contains 16 residues. CDR3 nucleotides: TGTGCCAGCTACCCCGTACTAGCGGGGGCCACGGAGACCCAGTACTTC. Amino acids: CASYPVLAGATETQYF.

This clonotype was observed at least ten times. The chain recombines TRBV7-2 with TRBJ2-7; 9 bases map to TRBD1. This CDR3 region has 13 residues. CDR1 is SGHTA, CDR2 FQGNSA, per germline. V shed 4 bases, J shed 7 bases, and the junction held 5 bases outside the gene matches. DNA for the CDR3: TGTGCCAGCAGCTGGGGGACAGGGAAAGAGCAGTACTTC. Its protein is CASSWGTGKEQYF.